Shown below are 20 T cell receptor beta chains from a single sample sequenced in a study of CD8 T cells in ankylosing spondylitis. The antigens for these receptors are not known. A single record per CDR3 protein comes from TCRdb applying MiXCR to the 5' RACE reads. The sample includes about 400,000 distinct CDR3 sequences, 20% to 25% of them seen just once. General study results and limits: Within ankylosing spondylitis blood, a TCR beta motif made up of under 10 highly homologous variants appeared to be characteristic.

Material: blood, either unsorted or a sorted T cell fraction (not recorded which). Receptor source: a male donor with ankylosing spondylitis.

The chain combines TRBV4-3 with TRBJ2-3; a weak D match, TRBD2 (5 bases). The V and J ends lost 1 base and 7 bases respectively, with 9 bases between them. The CDR3 spans 13 residues. Germline CDR1 is LGHNA and CDR2 is YSLEER. The CDR3 DNA reads TGCGCCAGCAGCCAAGGGGAGTTAAATACGCAGTATTTT. Translation: CASSQGELNTQYF.

The rearrangement links TRBV11-1 to TRBJ2-7; D is ambiguous. Deletions cut 5 bases from V and 6 bases from J, with 8 bases between. Germline V gene sequence: CDR1 SGHAT, CDR2 FQDESV (reference sequence). This CDR3 comprises 11 residues. This chain's CDR3 is CASSHRVEQYF. The CDR3 DNA sequence: TGTGCCAGCAGCCACCGCGTCGAGCAGTACTTC. Drawing the rest from reference TRBV11-1 and TRBJ2-7, the complete variable domain is EAEVAQSPRYKITEKSQAVAFWCDPISGHATLYWYRQILGQGPELLVQFQDESVVDDSQLPKDRFSAERLKGVDSTLKIQPAELGDSAMYLCASSHRVEQYFGPGTRLTVT.

This clonotype was seen more than once but under ten times. J is TRBJ1-6 and V is TRBV12-3 or TRBV12-4; weak D call: TRBD1 (6 bases). The germline V and J ends were trimmed by 6 bases and 8 bases, with 14 bases remaining between them. The CDR3 is made up of 14 amino acids. CDR3 amino acids: CASSTGFSYSPLHF. The CDR3 nucleotides are TGTGCCAGCAGCACAGGGTTTAGTTATTCACCCCTCCACTTT.

The chain is built from TRBV24-1 and TRBJ2-1, with D possibly being TRBD1 or TRBD2 (5 bases each). Germline loops: CDR1 KGHDR, CDR2 SFDVKD. The CDR3 is 14 amino acids. V dropped 3 bases and J dropped 7 bases, with 12 bases sitting between them. CDR3 nucleotides: TGTGCCACCAGTGATGTCCAGGGCGGGAATGAGCAGTTCTTC. The encoded protein is CATSDVQGGNEQFF.

This clonotype was seen a few times. The chain uses TRBV9 and TRBJ1-5; no clear D gene. V was trimmed by 0 bases and J by 0 bases, leaving 4 bases between them. The length of the CDR3 is 14 residues. Germline V gene lookup returns CDR1 SGDLS and CDR2 YYNGEE. The CDR3 loop reads CASSVGSSNQPQHF. CDR3 nucleotides: TGTGCCAGCAGCGTAGGTAGTAGCAATCAGCCCCAGCATTTT. The complete variable domain, with remaining parts taken from reference TRBV9 and TRBJ1-5, reads DSGVTQTPKHLITATGQRVTLRCSPRSGDLSVYWYQQSLDQGLQFLIQYYNGEERAKGNILERFSAQQFPDLHSELNLSSLELGDSALYFCASSVGSSNQPQHFGDGTRLSIL.

The sample holds many counts of this clonotype. The V and J genes are TRBV5-1 and TRBJ1-5; D is unclear. The CDR3 has 15 residues. Germline assignment: CDR1 SGHRS and CDR2 YFSETQ. Trimming took 0 bases from V and 0 from J, leaving 7 bases between them. CDR3 sequence (DNA): TGCGCCAGCAGCTTGGACACCAATAGCAATCAGCCCCAGCATTTT. It specifies CASSLDTNSNQPQHF.

This clonotype has only a few counts. The J gene is TRBJ2-7, the V gene TRBV7-2, with a tentative D call TRBD2 (5 bases). V was shortened by 5 bases and J by 6 bases, with 20 bases between the two germline ends. This CDR3 region has 15 residues. Germline V gene lookup returns CDR1 SGHTA and CDR2 FQGNSA. Written as DNA, the CDR3 is TGTGCCAGCAGCCGCGGAGGACCTGCTACCGGCGAGCAGTACTTC. Protein: CASSRGGPATGEQYF.

The chain is built from TRBV5-1 and TRBJ1-2, with 7 bases aligning to TRBD1. J was trimmed by 4 bases and V by 0 bases; bases with no gene match: 3. The CDR3 runs 14 residues. Germline CDR1 is SGHRS and CDR2 is YFSETQ. The CDR3: CASSLDRTGYGYTF. The CDR3 DNA follows: TGCGCCAGCAGCTTGGACCGGACAGGCTATGGCTACACCTTC.

Only a few counts were recorded for this clonotype. V is TRBV20-1 and J is TRBJ1-2, with D maybe TRBD1 (5 bases). The CDR3 is 14 residues long. Looked up from germline, CDR1 is DFQATT and CDR2 is SNEGSKA (reference sequence). V shed 3 bases and J shed 4 bases, with 15 bases lying between them. CDR3 region: CSASPGRSPYGYTF. In DNA, the CDR3 is TGCAGTGCTAGCCCGGGACGGAGTCCCTATGGCTACACCTTC.

The chain recombines TRBV5-1 with TRBJ2-7; D not resolved. The CDR3 length is 13 residues. V lost 3 bases to trimming and J lost 0 bases, with 7 bases between them. Germline loops: CDR1 SGHRS, CDR2 YFSETQ. The CDR3 bases are TGCGCCAGCAGCTGGCGGAGCTCCTACGAGCAGTACTTC. Translating gives CASSWRSSYEQYF.

The J gene is TRBJ1-5, the V gene TRBV7-2; the D is unclear. The CDR3 has 15 amino acids. Deletions cut 1 base from V and 4 bases from J, with 11 bases between. Germline V gene lookup returns CDR1 SGHTA and CDR2 FQGNSA. CDR3 sequence reads: CASSLDSRKNQPQHF. In DNA form, the CDR3 reads TGTGCCAGCAGCTTAGATAGCAGGAAGAATCAGCCCCAGCATTTT.

This clonotype was seen more than once but under ten times. The rearrangement links TRBV7-2 to TRBJ2-5; TRBD1 agrees at 8 bases. CDR1 and CDR2 from the germline V gene are SGHTA and FQGNSA. V shed 5 bases, J shed 1 base, and the junction held 9 bases outside the gene matches. This CDR3 comprises 16 residues. As DNA, the CDR3 is TGTGCCAGCAGCCTCCACGGGGACAGGAGCCAAGAGACCCAGTACTTC. Its translation: CASSLHGDRSQETQYF.

The V call is TRBV5-1, the J call TRBJ2-5; 9 bases are shared with TRBD2. The CDR3 is 17 residues long. After removal of 4 bases from V and 2 bases from J, the junction contained 12 bases not matched to a gene. Germline V gene lookup returns CDR1 SGHRS and CDR2 YFSETQ. CDR3 loop: CASSPREGRGGQETQYF. CDR3 nucleotide sequence: TGCGCCAGCAGCCCGCGGGAGGGCCGAGGTGGGCAAGAGACCCAGTACTTC.

This sequence joins TRBV11-3 and TRBJ2-2; TRBD1 might be the D (5 bases). Germline V gives CDR1 SGHNT, CDR2 YENEEA. CDR3 length: 15 residues. Trimming removed 6 bases at V and 1 base at J, with 12 bases between. The CDR3 region is CASRARVRNTGELFF. The CDR3 region has the DNA TGTGCCAGCAGGGCCAGGGTGCGGAACACCGGGGAGCTGTTTTTT.

The V and J genes are TRBV3-1 and TRBJ2-2, with D unclear. The germline gives CDR1 LGHDT, CDR2 YNNKEL (reference sequence). Deletions cut 0 bases from V and 4 bases from J, with 6 bases between. The CDR3 loop spans 14 amino acids. The CDR3 here is CASSQDLTTGELFF. The CDR3 DNA is TGTGCCAGCAGCCAAGATCTCACCACCGGGGAGCTGTTTTTT.

A single count supports this clonotype. The genes are TRBV6-5 and TRBJ2-7; TRBD1 agrees at 7 bases. Trimming removed 5 bases from V and 7 bases from J; junction bases left unmatched: 5. Per the germline V gene, CDR1 is MNHEY and CDR2 is SVGAGI. This CDR3 has 12 residues. CDR3 DNA sequence: TGTGCCAGCAGTCGGGACAGTCAGGAGCAGTACTTC. Amino acid sequence: CASSRDSQEQYF.

This clonotype has a handful of counts. The chain has TRBV3-1 and TRBJ2-1, with D hard to call. V was clipped by 4 bases and J by 0 bases, with 13 bases between them. Germline CDR1 is LGHDT and CDR2 is YNNKEL (reference sequence). This CDR3 comprises 16 residues. This CDR3 is CASSPYTESSYNEQFF. CDR3 nucleotides: TGTGCCAGCAGCCCCTACACAGAGAGCTCCTACAATGAGCAGTTCTTC.

The rearrangement links TRBV7-2 to TRBJ2-3, with a tentative D call TRBD2 (6 bases). Trimming stripped 2 bases from V and 3 bases from J, with 18 bases between. This CDR3 comprises 17 residues. The germline V gene has CDR1 SGHTA and CDR2 FQGNSA. The CDR3 here is CASSLKLGGRGTDTQYF. In nucleotides, the CDR3 is TGTGCCAGCAGCTTAAAATTGGGGGGAAGGGGTACAGATACGCAGTATTTT.

This clonotype was counted many times. The rearrangement joins TRBV20-1 to TRBJ2-1; 9 bases line up with TRBD2. Trimming took 5 bases from V and 6 from J; bases not matched to a gene: 20. This CDR3 comprises 18 residues. Germline loops: CDR1 DFQATT, CDR2 SNEGSKA (reference sequence). As DNA, the CDR3 is TGCAGTGCTCCCCCCTCCCATGTAGCGGGAGCTCAGGCCAATGAGCAGTTCTTC. Translated: CSAPPSHVAGAQANEQFF.

This clonotype was seen a few times. The V call is TRBV28, the J call TRBJ1-5; D perhaps matches TRBD1 (6 bases). CDR1 MDHEN and CDR2 SYDVKM come from the germline V gene. The CDR3 has 16 amino acids. The V end was cut by 4 bases, the J end by 9 bases, with 22 bases between. The CDR3 reads CASSSPLPGGLGPQHF. Written as DNA, the CDR3 is TGTGCCAGCAGTTCCCCGCTTCCGGGGGGCTTAGGGCCCCAGCATTTT.